What follows are 14 T cell receptor beta chains derived from one specimen sequenced in a study of T cells in Graves' hyperthyroidism and ophthalmopathy. TCR beta CDR3 regions were amplified from RNA transcripts. Initially, a first-round RT-PCR of the TCR CDR3 employed the HTBI primer set. TCRdb re-analysed the multiplex PCR reads in MiXCR, keeping a single row per CDR3 protein. The table includes nearly 600,000 distinct CDR3 sequences, around 14% detected once. Sequencing used blood. These TCRs come from a woman in her late teens or twenties with Graves' ophthalmopathy.

This clonotype was seen a handful of times. The chain employs TRBV6-2 or TRBV6-3 and TRBJ1-1; possibly TRBD1 for D (6 bases). This CDR3 spans 18 amino acids. The germline CDR1 and CDR2 sequences are MNHEY and SVGEGT. V was trimmed by 5 bases and J by 0 bases, leaving 22 bases between them. The CDR3 DNA reads as TGTGCCAGCAGTGCCCTCGGTTGGGCAGGGGCCATGAACACTGAAGCTTTCTTT. Residues: CASSALGWAGAMNTEAFF.

The V call is TRBV9, the J call TRBJ2-2, with 9 nucleotides matching TRBD1. Trimming at V came to 0 bases and at J to 4 bases, leaving 1 base not matched to a gene. The CDR3 contains 15 residues. Germline CDR1 is SGDLS and CDR2 is YYNGEE. CDR3 in DNA: TGTGCCAGCAGCGTAGTGACAGGGGGCACCGGGGAGCTGTTTTTT. It specifies CASSVVTGGTGELFF. Looking up the rest from reference TRBV9 and TRBJ2-2 gives the full variable domain: DSGVTQTPKHLITATGQRVTLRCSPRSGDLSVYWYQQSLDQGLQFLIQYYNGEERAKGNILERFSAQQFPDLHSELNLSSLELGDSALYFCASSVVTGGTGELFFGEGSRLTVL.

This clonotype was counted a few times. The chain recombines TRBV13 with TRBJ2-4; D is perhaps TRBD2 (5 bases). The CDR3 extends over 15 amino acids. V lost 4 bases and J 6 bases, leaving 16 bases between the germline ends. Germline V gene sequence: CDR1 PRHDT, CDR2 FYEKMQ (reference sequence). DNA of the CDR3: TGTGCCAGCAGCTCCGGACTGAGCTCCCGAAACATTCAGTACTTC. Translation gives CASSSGLSSRNIQYF. The full variable domain, in which reference TRBV13 and TRBJ2-4 provide the parts outside the CDR3, is AAGVIQSPRHLIKEKRETATLKCYPIPRHDTVYWYQQGPGQDPQFLISFYEKMQSDKGSIPDRFSAQQFSDYHSELNMSSLELGDSALYFCASSSGLSSRNIQYFGAGTRLSVL.

This clonotype was observed many times. V usage is TRBV3-1 and J usage is TRBJ2-7, with TRBD1 identical over 11 bases. This CDR3 has 14 amino acids. CDR1 and CDR2 (germline): LGHDT, YNNKEL (reference sequence). V lost 6 bases to trimming and J lost 4 bases; unmatched junction nucleotides: 5. The CDR3 region has the DNA TGTGCCAGCAGACGGACAGGGGGCGCGTACGAGCAGTACTTC. It encodes CASRRTGGAYEQYF.

Regarding this clonotype: A read error may be the cause here, since a much bigger clone is one base away. The chain combines TRBV3-1 with TRBJ2-7, with D unresolved. From germline, CDR1 is LGHDT and CDR2 YNNKEL (reference sequence). The CDR3 spans 14 residues. The CDR3 sequence: CASSQAASSYEQCF. DNA of the CDR3: TGTGCCAGCAGCCAGGCCGCAAGCTCCTACGAGCAGTGCTTC.

This clonotype was recorded at least ten times. The chain has TRBV27 and TRBJ2-1; possible D gene TRBD1, 5 bases. CDR3 size: 15 residues. The V and J ends lost 2 bases and 1 base respectively, with 9 bases between them. Germline V gene lookup returns CDR1 MNHEY and CDR2 SMNVEV (reference sequence). The CDR3 nucleotides read TGTGCCAGCAGTTTAGGGGCGGAATCCTACAATGAGCAGTTCTTC. Protein: CASSLGAESYNEQFF.

This clonotype was observed many times. J is TRBJ2-1 and V is TRBV7-8; TRBD1 might be the D (7 bases). The V end was cut by 1 base, the J end by 1 base, with 14 bases between. The CDR3 loop spans 17 amino acids. Germline V gives CDR1 SGHVS, CDR2 FQNEAQ. DNA for the CDR3: TGTGCCAGCAGCTTAGGAGACCAGGGGGGTTCCTACAATGAGCAGTTCTTC. Translation: CASSLGDQGGSYNEQFF. Drawing the rest from reference TRBV7-8 and TRBJ2-1, the complete variable domain is GAGVSQSPRYKVAKRGQDVALRCDPISGHVSLFWYQQALGQGPEFLTYFQNEAQLDKSGLPSDRFFAERPEGSVSTLKIQRTQQEDSAVYLCASSLGDQGGSYNEQFFGPGTRLTVL.

The rearrangement joins TRBV15 to TRBJ1-5; unclear D gene. Per germline, CDR1 LNHNV and CDR2 YYDKDF (reference sequence). This CDR3 contains 15 residues. Trimming cost V 1 base and J 6 bases, with 13 bases left between them. In nucleotides, the CDR3 is TGTGCCACCAGCAGAGCCCAGGTCGTGGGTCAGCCCCAGCATTTT. Its translation is CATSRAQVVGQPQHF.

The V gene is TRBV18, the J gene TRBJ2-1; 7 nucleotides line up with TRBD1. Germline assignment: CDR1 KGHSH and CDR2 LQKENI. Losses at the gene ends were 3 bases for V and 4 bases for J; bases not matched to a gene: 12. This CDR3 comprises 17 residues. CDR3 sequence (DNA): TGTGCCAGCTCACCTCGTACAGGGGATCCCTCTTACAATGAGCAGTTCTTC. This sequence encodes CASSPRTGDPSYNEQFF.

V and J are TRBV12-3 or TRBV12-4 and TRBJ1-5, with 8 bases that match TRBD1. V was clipped by 5 bases and J by 0 bases; unmatched bases: 6. This CDR3 spans 16 amino acids. The CDR3 sequence is CASSDDRGYSNQPQHF. The CDR3 nucleotides read TGTGCCAGCAGTGACGACAGGGGTTATAGCAATCAGCCCCAGCATTTT.

At least ten counts were recorded for this clonotype. The V and J genes are TRBV2 and TRBJ2-7; D is uncertain. The CDR3 runs 12 residues. V gave up 7 bases and J gave up 2 bases, with 9 bases separating them. Germline-derived CDR1 and CDR2 are SNHLY and FYNNEI. CDR3 sequence (DNA): TGTGCCAGCACAGAGTCCCCCTACGAGCAGTACTTC. Encoded protein: CASTESPYEQYF.

This clonotype came up many times. The chain couples TRBV7-3 to TRBJ1-2; no clear D. The germline CDR1 and CDR2 sequences are SGHTA and FQGTGA. The CDR3 sequence is 13 residues long. Trimming pared 1 base from V and 6 bases from J, leaving 9 bases between. Written as DNA, the CDR3 is TGTGCCAGCAGCTTAAGTGGGAACGATGGCTACACCTTC. Its translation: CASSLSGNDGYTF.

The rearrangement uses TRBV19 and TRBJ1-1; D perhaps matches TRBD1 (6 bases). Looked up from germline, CDR1 is LNHDA and CDR2 is SQIVND (reference sequence). The CDR3 is made up of 16 amino acids. V dropped 5 bases and J dropped 0 bases, with 16 bases sitting between them. CDR3 sequence: CASSPAGGRMNTEAFF. CDR3 nucleotide sequence: TGTGCCAGTAGTCCAGCCGGGGGCAGAATGAACACTGAAGCTTTCTTT.

This clonotype was counted a few times. The chain employs TRBV9 and TRBJ2-7; no reliable D call. The CDR3 totals 13 residues. Germline values: CDR1 SGDLS, CDR2 YYNGEE. Trimming removed 4 bases from V and 2 bases from J, with 10 bases in between. The CDR3 here is CASSTDPTYEQYF. CDR3 nucleotides: TGTGCCAGCAGCACAGACCCGACCTACGAGCAGTACTTC.